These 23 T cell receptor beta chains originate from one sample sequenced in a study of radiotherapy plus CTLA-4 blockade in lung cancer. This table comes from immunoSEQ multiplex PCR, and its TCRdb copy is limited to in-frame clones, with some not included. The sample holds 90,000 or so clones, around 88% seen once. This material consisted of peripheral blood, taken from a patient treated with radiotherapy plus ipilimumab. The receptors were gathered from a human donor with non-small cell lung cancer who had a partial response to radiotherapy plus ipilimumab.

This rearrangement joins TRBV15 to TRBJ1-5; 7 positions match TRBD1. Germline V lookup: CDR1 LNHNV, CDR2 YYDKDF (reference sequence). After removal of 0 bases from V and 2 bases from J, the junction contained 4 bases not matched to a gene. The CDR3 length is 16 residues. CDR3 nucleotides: TGTGCCACCAGCAGAGAGTCAGGGGGAGGCAATCAGCCCCAGCATTTT. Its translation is CATSRESGGGNQPQHF.

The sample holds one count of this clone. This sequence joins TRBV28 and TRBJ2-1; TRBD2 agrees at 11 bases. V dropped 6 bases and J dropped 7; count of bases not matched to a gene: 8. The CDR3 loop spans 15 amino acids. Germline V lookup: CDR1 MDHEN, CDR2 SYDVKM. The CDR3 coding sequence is TGTGCCAGCAGAGACACTAGCGGGAGCTCGAATGAGCAGTTCTTC. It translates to CASRDTSGSSNEQFF.

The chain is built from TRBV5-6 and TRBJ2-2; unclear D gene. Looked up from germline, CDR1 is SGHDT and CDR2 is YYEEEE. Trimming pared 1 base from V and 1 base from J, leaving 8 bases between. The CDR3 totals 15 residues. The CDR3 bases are TGTGCCAGCAGCTTGATGACACGGAACACCGGGGAGCTGTTTTTT. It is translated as CASSLMTRNTGELFF.

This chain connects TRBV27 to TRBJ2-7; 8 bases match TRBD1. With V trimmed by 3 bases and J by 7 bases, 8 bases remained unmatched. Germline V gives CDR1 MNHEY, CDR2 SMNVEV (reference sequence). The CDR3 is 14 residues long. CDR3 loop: CASSLTGEGGEQYV. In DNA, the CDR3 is TGTGCCAGCAGTTTGACAGGGGAAGGTGGGGAGCAGTACGTC.

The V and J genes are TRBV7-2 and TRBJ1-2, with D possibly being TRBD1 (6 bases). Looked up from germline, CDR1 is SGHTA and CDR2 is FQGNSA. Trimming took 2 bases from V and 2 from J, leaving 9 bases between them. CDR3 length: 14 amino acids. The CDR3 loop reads CASSLRDTNYGYTF. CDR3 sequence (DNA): TGTGCCAGCAGCTTACGGGACACCAACTATGGCTACACCTTC.

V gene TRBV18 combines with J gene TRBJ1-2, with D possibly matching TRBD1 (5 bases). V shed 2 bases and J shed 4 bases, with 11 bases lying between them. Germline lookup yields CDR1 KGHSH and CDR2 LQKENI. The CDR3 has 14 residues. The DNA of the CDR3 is TGTGCCAGCTCACCAGGGGGACTGGGCTATGGCTACACCTTC. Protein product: CASSPGGLGYGYTF.

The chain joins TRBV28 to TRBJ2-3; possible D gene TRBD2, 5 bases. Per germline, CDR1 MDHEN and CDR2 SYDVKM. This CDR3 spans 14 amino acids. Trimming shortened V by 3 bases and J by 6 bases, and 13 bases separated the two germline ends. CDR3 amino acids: CASSLGRTWDTQYF. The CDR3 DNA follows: TGTGCCAGCAGTTTGGGCAGGACTTGGGATACGCAGTATTTT. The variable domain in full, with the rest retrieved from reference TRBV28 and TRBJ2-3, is DVKVTQSSRYLVKRTGEKVFLECVQDMDHENMFWYRQDPGLGLRLIYFSYDVKMKEKGDIPEGYSVSREKKERFSLILESASTNQTSMYLCASSLGRTWDTQYFGPGTRLTVL.

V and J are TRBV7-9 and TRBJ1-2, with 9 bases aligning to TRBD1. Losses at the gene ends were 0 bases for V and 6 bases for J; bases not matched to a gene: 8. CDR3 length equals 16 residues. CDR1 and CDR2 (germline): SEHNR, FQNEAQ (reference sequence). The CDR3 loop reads CASSLAGTGSSHGYTF. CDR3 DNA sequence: TGTGCCAGCAGCTTAGCCGGGACAGGGTCGTCCCATGGCTACACCTTC.

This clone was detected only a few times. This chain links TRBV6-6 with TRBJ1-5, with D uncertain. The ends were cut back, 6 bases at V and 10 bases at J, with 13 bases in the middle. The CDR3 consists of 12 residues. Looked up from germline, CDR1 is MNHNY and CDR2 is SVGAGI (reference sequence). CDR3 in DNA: TGTGCCAGCAGCGGGGAAAAGAGTCCCCAGCATTTT. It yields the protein CASSGEKSPQHF.

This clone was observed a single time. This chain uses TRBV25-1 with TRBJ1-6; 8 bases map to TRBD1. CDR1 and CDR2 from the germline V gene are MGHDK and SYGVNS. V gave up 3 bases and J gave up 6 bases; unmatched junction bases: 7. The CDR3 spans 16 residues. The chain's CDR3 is CASSDAGTGGNSPLHF. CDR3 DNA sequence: TGTGCCAGCAGTGACGCTGGGACAGGTGGTAATTCACCCCTCCACTTT.

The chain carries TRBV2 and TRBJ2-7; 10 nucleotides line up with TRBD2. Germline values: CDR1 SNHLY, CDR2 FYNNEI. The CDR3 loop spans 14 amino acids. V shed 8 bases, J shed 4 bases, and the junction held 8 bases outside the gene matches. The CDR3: CASSQGLAIYEQYF. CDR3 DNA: TGTGCCAGCTCCCAGGGACTAGCGATATACGAGCAGTACTTC.

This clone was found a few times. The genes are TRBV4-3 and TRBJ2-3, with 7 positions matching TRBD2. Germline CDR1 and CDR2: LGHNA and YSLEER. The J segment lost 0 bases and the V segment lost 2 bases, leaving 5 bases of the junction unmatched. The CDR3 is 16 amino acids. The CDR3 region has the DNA TGCGCCAGCAGCCAACACCTAGCGGTGAGCACAGATACGCAGTATTTT. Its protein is CASSQHLAVSTDTQYF.

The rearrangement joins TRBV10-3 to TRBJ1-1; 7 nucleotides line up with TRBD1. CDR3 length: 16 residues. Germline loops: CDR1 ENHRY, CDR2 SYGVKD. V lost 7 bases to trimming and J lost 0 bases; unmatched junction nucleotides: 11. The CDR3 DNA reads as TGTGCCATCACCAACTCGGGACAGAAGCTGAACACTGAAGCTTTCTTT. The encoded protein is CAITNSGQKLNTEAFF.

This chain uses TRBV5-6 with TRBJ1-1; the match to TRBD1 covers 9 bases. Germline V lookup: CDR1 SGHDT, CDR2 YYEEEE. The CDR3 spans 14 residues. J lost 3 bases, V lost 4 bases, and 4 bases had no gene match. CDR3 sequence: CASSLRDRDTEAFF. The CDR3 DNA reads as TGTGCCAGCAGCCTCCGGGACAGGGACACTGAAGCTTTCTTT. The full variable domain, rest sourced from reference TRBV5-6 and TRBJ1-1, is DAGVTQSPTHLIKTRGQQVTLRCSPKSGHDTVSWYQQALGQGPQFIFQYYEEEERQRGNFPDRFSGHQFPNYSSELNVNALLLGDSALYLCASSLRDRDTEAFFGQGTRLTVV.

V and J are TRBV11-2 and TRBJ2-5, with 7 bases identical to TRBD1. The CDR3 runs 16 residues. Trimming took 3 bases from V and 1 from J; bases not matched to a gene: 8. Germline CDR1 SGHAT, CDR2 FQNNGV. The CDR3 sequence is CASSFSYRQGQETQYF. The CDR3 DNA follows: TGTGCCAGCAGCTTTTCATACCGACAGGGCCAAGAGACCCAGTACTTC.

The CDR3 nucleotides are TGTGCCAGCAGCCCCGGGACAGGGGACACCGGGGAGCTGTTTTTT. Its translation: CASSPGTGDTGELFF. This chain links TRBV5-7 with TRBJ2-2, with 10 nucleotides matching TRBD1. TRBV5-7 is an open reading frame, and its role is uncertain. V was clipped by 4 bases and J by 3 bases; unmatched bases: 3. CDR3 length: 15 residues.

CDR3 bases: TGTGCCAGCAGCTTGTGGGAGGCCGGGGAGCTGTTTTTT. Translated: CASSLWEAGELFF. V usage is TRBV5-5 and J usage is TRBJ2-2; TRBD2 is a possible D gene (6 bases). The CDR3 has 13 amino acids. Germline V gives CDR1 SGHKS, CDR2 YYEKEE (reference sequence). V was clipped by 1 base and J by 6 bases, with 7 bases between them. Complete variable domain (other parts from reference TRBV5-5 and TRBJ2-2): DAGVTQSPTHLIKTRGQQVTLRCSPISGHKSVSWYQQVLGQGPQFIFQYYEKEERGRGNFPDRFSARQFPNYSSELNVNALLLGDSALYLCASSLWEAGELFFGEGSRLTVL.

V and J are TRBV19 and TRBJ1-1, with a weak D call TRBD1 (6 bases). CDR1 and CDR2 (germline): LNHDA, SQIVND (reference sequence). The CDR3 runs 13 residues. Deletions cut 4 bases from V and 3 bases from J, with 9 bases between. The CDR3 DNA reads TGTGCCAGTAGTAACAAGGGGGACACTGAAGCTTTCTTT. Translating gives CASSNKGDTEAFF.

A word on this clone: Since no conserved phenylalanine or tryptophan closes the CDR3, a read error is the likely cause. DNA for the CDR3: TGTGCCAGCAGCTTGGGTTGGGGCTACACCCTC. Its protein product is CASSLGWGYTL. This rearrangement joins TRBV5-4 to TRBJ1-2; no definite D call. This CDR3 has 11 amino acids. V shed 0 bases and J shed 8 bases, with 5 bases lying between them. Germline values: CDR1 SGHNT, CDR2 YYREEE (reference sequence).

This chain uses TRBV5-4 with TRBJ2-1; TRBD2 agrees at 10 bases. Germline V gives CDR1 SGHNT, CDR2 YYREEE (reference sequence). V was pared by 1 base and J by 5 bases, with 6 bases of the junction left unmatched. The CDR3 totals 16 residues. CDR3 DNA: TGTGCCAGCAGCTTGTCAGCGGGAGGGCCACACAATGAGCAGTTCTTC. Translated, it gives CASSLSAGGPHNEQFF.

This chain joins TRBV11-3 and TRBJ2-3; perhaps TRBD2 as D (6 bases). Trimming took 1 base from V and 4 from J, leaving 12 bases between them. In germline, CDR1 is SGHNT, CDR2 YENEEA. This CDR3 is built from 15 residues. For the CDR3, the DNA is TGTGCCAGCAGCTTAGCGGGAGTCGTAGCAGATACGCAGTATTTT. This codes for CASSLAGVVADTQYF.

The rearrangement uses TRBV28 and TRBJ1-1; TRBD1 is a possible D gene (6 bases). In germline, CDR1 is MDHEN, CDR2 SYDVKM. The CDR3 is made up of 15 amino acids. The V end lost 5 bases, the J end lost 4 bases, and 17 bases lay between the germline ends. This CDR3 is CASSPWTDVGTEAFF. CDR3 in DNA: TGTGCCAGCAGTCCGTGGACAGACGTGGGCACTGAAGCTTTCTTT. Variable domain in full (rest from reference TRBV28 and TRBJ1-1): DVKVTQSSRYLVKRTGEKVFLECVQDMDHENMFWYRQDPGLGLRLIYFSYDVKMKEKGDIPEGYSVSREKKERFSLILESASTNQTSMYLCASSPWTDVGTEAFFGQGTRLTVV.

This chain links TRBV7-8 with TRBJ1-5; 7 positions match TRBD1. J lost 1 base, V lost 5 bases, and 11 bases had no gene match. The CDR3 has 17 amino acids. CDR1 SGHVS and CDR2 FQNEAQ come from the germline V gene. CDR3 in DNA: TGTGCCAGCAGCGCCCGGGCGGGGACAGCAAGCAATCAGCCCCAGCATTTT. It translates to CASSARAGTASNQPQHF.